This TCR beta chain appears in the sequencing data of a study of cytomegalovirus exposure and HLA in healthy donors (dated by TCRdb to about 2017). As for the study more broadly: In an earlier analysis of 587 of the donors, 276 Gb of sequence data and approximately 100 million unique TCR beta sequences from roughly 180 million T cells were reported. The study profiled the T cell repertoires of about 720 subjects by immunosequencing and related them to cytomegalovirus serostatus. On average, around 240,000 unique TCR beta nucleotide sequences were sequenced per donor among some 430 genotyped donors of the cohort, with roughly 20% of those sequences being non-productive. A later analysis re-analyzed previously published TCR beta repertoires from 500 to 700 donors and added high-resolution HLA genotyping to study TCR occurrence patterns. Donor age, sex, ethnicity and CMV serostatus were compiled alongside the repertoire data. Besides the first cohort of 666 subjects, a separate validation cohort made up of some 110 different subjects was used. Among the roughly 400 genotyped donors, 75% to 90% belonged to the genetic ancestry cluster associated with self-reported Caucasian donors. HLA typing covered class I and class II loci at four-digit resolution. An early release that covered 500 to 800 HLA-typed donors contained around 300 gigabases of sequencing data and about 84 million unique TCR sequences. In an earlier analysis of over 550 of the donors, high-throughput TCR beta sequencing was used to judge whether each TCR beta V gene segment behaved as functional or pseudogenic. The number of typed donors differed by locus: roughly 620-640 for A, B, C, DRB1 and DQB1; about 520 for DQA1; over 600 for DPA1; and 400 to 480 for DPB1. Every repertoire in the discovery cohort had been generated on one and the same sequencing platform. Five DR-DQ haplotypes were handled as single units for association and clustering because linkage in the cohort was strong. High-throughput TCR immunosequencing, statistical association of individual TCRs with disease status, and machine learning were combined to predict cytomegalovirus infection status. The study was designed to test whether signatures of past pathogen exposure could be identified by cataloging public T cell receptors. In a later genetic analysis, genome-wide SNP genotypes for about 55% of the roughly 670 donors were used, and that subset was treated as a discovery cohort. Rather than using new phenotypic data, the later analysis identified candidate immune exposures from TCR beta sequences and from how often those sequences occurred across donors.

On the study overall, not on this receptor specifically: When HLA alleles, especially DR and DQ, strongly co-occurred, TCR associations were difficult to assign to individual alleles. A later analysis found that HLA-associated TCR beta chains were more clonally expanded and had lower generation probabilities than equally common non-associated chains. The presence/absence analyses assumed that sequencing depth was roughly uniform across donors, and that assumption may not be true. CMV serostatus was the only immune exposure information available for the cohort. The authors suggested that the approach could potentially be extended to other disease states and immunological phenotypes. The cohort was sequenced for TCR beta chains only, and without alpha or paired-chain data the features that could be detected were limited. In vitro tests confirmed that a few of the cytomegalovirus-associated TCR beta chains recognize cytomegalovirus antigens. A further reported finding was that TCR beta sequences accurately predicted the HLA-A and HLA-B alleles for most subjects in the first cohort. In a later analysis, most CMV-associated TCR beta chains were found to appear HLA-restricted, with HLA associations seemingly driven largely by CMV exposure. The classifier was reported to diagnose cytomegalovirus status with high specificity and sensitivity in both the original cohort and the validation cohort. Linkage disequilibrium might explain the correlated functional status among segregating V segments, but an unknown experimental factor could not be ruled out. Broadly in line with IMGT annotations, most TCR beta V segments showed up in productive rearrangements about 87% or about 30% of the time in an earlier analysis of about 500 of the donors. The sequencing pipeline was judged likely to have produced a cluster of highly shared sequence variants as a technical artifact. V-gene and J-gene trimming of TCR beta chains was associated with a missense DCLRE1C variant in a later genetic analysis, and the association was replicated in an independent cohort. While some public TCRs were present in many individuals, most TCR sequences turned up only very rarely across donors. In a later analysis, TCR association rates were found to vary across HLA loci, with the most associated TCRs seen for DRB1 alleles and the fewest for HLA-C alleles. A total of 150 to 200 TCR beta chains were listed by the study as associated with cytomegalovirus. The earlier analysis of fewer than 750 of the donors excluded some 16 rarely observed V segments, including chromosome 9 orphons, because counts were too low. Because HLA typing was missing for some donors at each locus, association tests included only the typed subset. A later analysis associated 15,000 or so TCR beta sequences with specific HLA alleles at a false discovery rate of 0.05. In a later analysis, several top co-occurrence clusters were reported to appear linked to parvovirus B19, influenza, CMV and Epstein-Barr virus. Compared with the roughly 720-donor mean, donors in an Asian-associated ancestry cluster had fewer N-insertions in productive TCRs, according to a later genetic analysis.

Turning to this clone: Its cognate antigen has yet to be identified. The sample has other DNA sequences that encode this CDR3 too.

The cohort comprised around 690 healthy bone marrow donors. At the time of sampling, all cohort members were nominally healthy, though unrecorded immune exposures were likely present. The donor tested CMV seronegative, placing the donor among the 352 seronegative members of the cohort. Each donor provided a peripheral blood sample, and peripheral blood mononuclear cells were used for TCR beta sequencing. The Qiagen DNeasy Blood Extraction Kit was used to extract genomic DNA from the blood cell samples. The protocol used for the library was the immunoSEQ multiplex PCR assay. The multiplex PCR relied on a mix of 60 forward primers for TCR Vbeta segments and 13 reverse primers for TCR Jbeta segments. The CDR3 region of rearranged TCR beta genes was amplified from genomic DNA by a multiplex PCR assay. The Illumina HiSeq System was used to sequence the amplified TCR beta libraries as 87-base-pair reads. The study's own analysis went as follows. In a later analysis, tens of millions of unique TCR beta chains were counted across the roughly 670 repertoires, and about 9.9 million of these chains were shared by at least two donors. Raw reads were error-corrected and collapsed into unique sequences with a nearest-neighbor algorithm that merged closely related sequences to remove PCR and sequencing errors. Alignment of CDR3 sequences to IMGT reference sequences was used to assign V, D and J gene segments. For a sequence to be retained, a match of at least six nucleotides to both a V gene segment and a J gene segment was required. A rearrangement counted as productive if the CDR3 had no stop codons and remained in frame with V and J, and every other rearrangement counted as non-productive. Following IMGT convention, CDR3 was defined as the stretch from the second conserved V-encoded cysteine up to the conserved J-encoded phenylalanine. The earlier analysis of roughly 590 of the donors excluded sequences that lacked an unambiguous match to a single V gene segment. In an earlier analysis of 587 of the donors, a V segment was called functional when productive rearrangements were above 56.7%, and segregating when the standard deviation between donors exceeded 5%. A statistical classification framework was built to diagnose cytomegalovirus status from the catalog of TCR beta chain sequences. In a later analysis, V and J genes were assigned by comparing TCR nucleotide sequences against IMGT/GENE-DB human TR gene sequences. Using the TCRdist pipeline, a later analysis assigned CDR3 sequences along with most-parsimonious VDJ recombination scenarios. In a later analysis, every TCR beta chain was defined by the combination of its CDR3 amino acid sequence and its V-gene family, and reads without a unique V-gene family were dropped. To address suspected cross-contamination and a sequencing artifact, a later analysis removed several hundred highly shared, low-generation-probability nucleotide sequences. A later analysis calculated a clonal expansion index for each public chain from normalized within-repertoire ranks of inferred template counts. A later analysis computed generation probabilities with a VDJ recombination model fitted to out-of-frame rearrangements, and checked the results against IGoR. In a later analysis, hypergeometric tests were used to score TCR-TCR, TCR-HLA and TCR-CMV co-occurrence, with a repertoire-size bias correction applied to TCR pairs. False discovery rates were estimated in a later analysis by permuting HLA or CMV assignments 20 times. In a later analysis, co-occurring TCRs were grouped with DBSCAN, and TCRdist sequence similarity was added when clustering was performed within HLA-allele-positive subsets. Repertoires with fewer than 30,000 or more than 120,000 public chains were left out of co-occurrence clustering, as were a few repertoires with anomalous nucleotide sharing. The source is immuneACCESS, and TCRdb retained only in-frame sequences with V and J called. Part of the clones is not carried over; for the studies checked, unresolved V genes explain less than half of this, and the remainder is unexplained. Clone size and V and J calls were adopted from that table, with D and trimming inferred from the DNA. This sample's clone table shows roughly 140,000 clones. The ten largest clones represent 0.8% to 1% of the sample.

Sequenced: PBMCs. This sequence originates from a male donor in good health and CMV-seronegative.

The CDR3: CASSRLGGETQYF. The DNA reads as follows: TGTGCCAGCAGCCGCCTGGGGGGAGAGACCCAGTACTTC. The receptor chain draws on TRBV27 and TRBJ2-5, with a weak D call of TRBD2 (6 bases match). The germline V gene (reference sequence) supplies CDR1 MNHEY and CDR2 SMNVEV. At the junction V is shortened by 6 bases and J by 4 bases, with 12 bases in between. The CDR3 sequence holds 13 residues, the cysteine and phenylalanine included. The DNA shown is the 39-base CDR3, in frame from base 1.